A single sample gave rise to the 5 T cell receptor beta chains below, sequenced in a study of blood T cell repertoires in COVID-19. Clones were read by immunoSEQ multiplex PCR, and TCRdb kept only the in-frame ones, dropping some. This table has 180,000 or so clones, roughly 87% appearing once. Sequenced sample: PBMCs or T cells enriched from blood (not recorded which). The receptors shown here come from a man aged 45 to 65 who had recovered from COVID-19.

V gene TRBV13 combines with J gene TRBJ2-3; 8 positions agree with TRBD1. Germline V lookup: CDR1 PRHDT, CDR2 FYEKMQ (reference sequence). V lost 6 bases to trimming and J lost 3 bases; unmatched junction nucleotides: 5. CDR3 size: 14 residues. CDR3 region: CASRHRGSTDTQYF. CDR3 nucleotides: TGTGCCAGCAGGCACAGGGGGTCTACAGATACGCAGTATTTT.

The chain uses TRBV15 and TRBJ1-3; D gene uncertain. V was cut by 0 bases and J by 4 bases, with 4 bases left in between. From germline, CDR1 is LNHNV and CDR2 YYDKDF (reference sequence). The length of the CDR3 is 13 residues. CDR3 region: CATSRDQGNTIYF. In DNA, the CDR3 is TGTGCCACCAGCAGAGATCAGGGAAACACCATATATTTT.

J is TRBJ1-3 and V is TRBV5-1; perhaps TRBD1 as D (5 bases). The CDR3 sequence is 14 residues long. V was trimmed by 0 bases and J by 3 bases, leaving 7 bases between them. Per germline, CDR1 SGHRS and CDR2 YFSETQ. The CDR3 bases are TGCGCCAGCAGCTTGGGGACATTTGGAAACACCATATATTTT. Amino acids: CASSLGTFGNTIYF.

The V gene is TRBV12-3 or TRBV12-4, the J gene TRBJ1-2; 8 bases match TRBD1. The CDR3 loop spans 13 amino acids. Germline trimming cut 6 bases from V and 3 bases from J; bases unmatched to any gene: 3. The CDR3 spells CASRKQGDYGYTF. The CDR3, as DNA: TGTGCCAGCAGAAAACAGGGGGACTATGGCTACACCTTC.

V gene TRBV19 combines with J gene TRBJ2-2; 7 bases are a match to TRBD1. The CDR3 extends over 15 amino acids. V was pared by 8 bases and J by 2 bases, with 8 bases of the junction left unmatched. CDR1 is LNHDA and CDR2 is SQIVND in the germline V gene (reference sequence). CDR3 DNA: TGTGCCAGTTACCCACAGGGGCCCAACACCGGGGAGCTGTTTTTT. It codes for CASYPQGPNTGELFF.